A selection of T cell receptor beta chains follows, all from one sample in a study of cytomegalovirus exposure and HLA in healthy donors. Generated by immunoSEQ multiplex PCR, the TCRdb table keeps only in-frame clones and is missing some. The sample comprises 60,000 to 70,000 clones, about 80% of which are singletons, and approximately 7.8% rests with the top ten. Material for sequencing was PBMCs. These receptors were taken from a man between 60 and 75 years old in good health and CMV-seropositive. CDR3s include the opening cysteine and the closing phenylalanine or tryptophan. Fields, in order: CDR3 length, clone size, J gene, V gene, D gene, CDR3 protein, CDR3 DNA. The D gene is left open where the match is weak. Clone size is shown for a subset of rows, as once, few, many or a class of expanded clone.

cdr3_length: 12; clone_size: -; j_call: TRBJ1-1; v_call: TRBV6-1; d_call: -; cdr3_aa: CAIQGMNTEAFF; cdr3_nt: TGTGCCATCCAGGGGATGAACACTGAAGCTTTCTTT
cdr3_length: 12; clone_size: -; j_call: TRBJ1-4; v_call: TRBV2; d_call: -; cdr3_aa: CASSEGVEKLFF; cdr3_nt: TGTGCCAGCAGTGAGGGAGTAGAAAAACTGTTTTTT
cdr3_length: 14; clone_size: -; j_call: TRBJ2-5; v_call: TRBV7-8; d_call: -; cdr3_aa: CASSLATSSETQYF; cdr3_nt: TGTGCCAGCAGCTTAGCTACTAGCTCAGAGACCCAGTACTTC
cdr3_length: 15; clone_size: -; j_call: TRBJ1-1; v_call: TRBV13; d_call: TRBD1; cdr3_aa: CASSHKGQMNTEAFF; cdr3_nt: TGTGCCAGCAGCCACAAGGGACAGATGAACACTGAAGCTTTCTTT
cdr3_length: 15; clone_size: few; j_call: TRBJ1-4; v_call: TRBV28; d_call: -; cdr3_aa: CASSQGGADNEKLFF; cdr3_nt: TGTGCCAGCAGCCAAGGCGGGGCGGACAATGAAAAACTGTTTTTT
cdr3_length: 16; clone_size: -; j_call: TRBJ2-2; v_call: TRBV19; d_call: TRBD1; cdr3_aa: CASSFRGGAGTGELFF; cdr3_nt: TGTGCCAGTAGTTTCCGAGGGGGCGCAGGCACCGGGGAGCTGTTTTTT
cdr3_length: 16; clone_size: few; j_call: TRBJ2-5; v_call: TRBV7-8; d_call: TRBD2; cdr3_aa: CASSSTGGLASETQYF; cdr3_nt: TGTGCCAGCAGCTCGACCGGTGGACTAGCGTCAGAGACCCAGTACTTC
cdr3_length: 16; clone_size: -; j_call: TRBJ1-5; v_call: TRBV4-2; d_call: TRBD1; cdr3_aa: CASSQDRAGGHQPQHF; cdr3_nt: TGTGCCAGCAGCCAAGATCGGGCAGGGGGCCATCAGCCCCAGCATTTT
cdr3_length: 15; clone_size: -; j_call: TRBJ2-2; v_call: TRBV13; d_call: TRBD2; cdr3_aa: CASSLVGLDTGELFF; cdr3_nt: TGTGCCAGCAGCTTAGTGGGACTAGATACCGGGGAGCTGTTTTTT
cdr3_length: 14; clone_size: -; j_call: TRBJ2-3; v_call: TRBV11-3; d_call: -; cdr3_aa: CASSSGRTADTQYF; cdr3_nt: TGTGCCAGCAGCTCGGGGAGGACGGCAGATACGCAGTATTTT
cdr3_length: 16; clone_size: -; j_call: TRBJ2-7; v_call: TRBV11-2; d_call: -; cdr3_aa: CASSLAPDYPSYEQYF; cdr3_nt: TGTGCCAGCAGCTTAGCCCCCGACTACCCCTCCTACGAGCAGTACTTC
cdr3_length: 15; clone_size: few; j_call: TRBJ2-7; v_call: TRBV28; d_call: -; cdr3_aa: CASSLYYGSSYEQYF; cdr3_nt: TGTGCCAGCAGTTTATATTATGGCAGCTCCTACGAGCAGTACTTC
cdr3_length: 15; clone_size: few; j_call: TRBJ1-1; v_call: TRBV6-5; d_call: TRBD1; cdr3_aa: CASSYDRGEHGEAFF; cdr3_nt: TGTGCCAGCAGTTACGACAGGGGGGAACATGGTGAAGCTTTCTTT
cdr3_length: 15; clone_size: once; j_call: TRBJ2-3; v_call: TRBV6-4; d_call: TRBD1; cdr3_aa: CASSDSGTGGDTQYF; cdr3_nt: TGTGCCAGCAGTGACTCCGGGACAGGGGGAGATACGCAGTATTTT